The rows below give T cell receptor beta chains drawn from one sample of a study of cytomegalovirus exposure and HLA in healthy donors. Repertoires were generated with immunoSEQ multiplex PCR, while TCRdb's copy carries only in-frame clones and drops some. This sample has 76,000 or so clones, with around 70% found just once. Sequenced sample: PBMCs. The receptors were sampled from a woman aged 40 to 49 in good health and CMV-seropositive. Both conserved end residues are trimmed from each CDR3. A D gene is named only where the DNA matches it firmly.

d_gene: -
j_gene: TRBJ1-5
v_gene: TRBV19
CDR3aa: ASSLPREVRPQH

d_gene: TRBD2
j_gene: TRBJ2-3
v_gene: TRBV5-6
CDR3aa: ASSWPSGPTQY

d_gene: -
j_gene: TRBJ2-7
v_gene: TRBV13
CDR3aa: ASSAISSYEQY

d_gene: TRBD1
j_gene: TRBJ1-1
v_gene: TRBV28
CDR3aa: ASSRDRVTEAF

d_gene: -
j_gene: TRBJ2-1
v_gene: TRBV6-5
CDR3aa: ASSYSLENNNEQF

d_gene: TRBD2
j_gene: TRBJ2-3
v_gene: TRBV11-3
CDR3aa: ASSPLAGVNTDTQY

d_gene: TRBD1
j_gene: TRBJ1-5
v_gene: TRBV7-2
CDR3aa: ASSPRPQGPMSQPQH

d_gene: -
j_gene: TRBJ1-1
v_gene: TRBV4-2
CDR3aa: ASSQDSRVYTEAF

d_gene: -
j_gene: TRBJ1-2
v_gene: TRBV5-1
CDR3aa: ASSLATGADGYT

d_gene: -
j_gene: TRBJ2-6
v_gene: TRBV2
CDR3aa: ASRQESTGANVLT

d_gene: TRBD2
j_gene: TRBJ2-5
v_gene: TRBV2
CDR3aa: ASSPGRAGETQY

d_gene: TRBD1
j_gene: TRBJ2-7
v_gene: TRBV7-2
CDR3aa: ASSAPGTGRYEQY

d_gene: TRBD1
j_gene: TRBJ1-1
v_gene: TRBV5-4
CDR3aa: ASSLRGGRGTEAF

d_gene: -
j_gene: TRBJ1-1
v_gene: TRBV28
CDR3aa: ASSRTIMNTEAF

d_gene: TRBD1
j_gene: TRBJ1-2
v_gene: TRBV4-3
CDR3aa: ASSQDWSTGASNYGYT

d_gene: -
j_gene: TRBJ2-3
v_gene: TRBV9
CDR3aa: ASRGEVADTQY

d_gene: -
j_gene: TRBJ1-2
v_gene: TRBV27
CDR3aa: ASSFLDRKNYGYT

d_gene: -
j_gene: TRBJ2-7
v_gene: TRBV4-3
CDR3aa: ASSQDYGEGGYEQY

d_gene: -
j_gene: TRBJ1-1
v_gene: TRBV7-2
CDR3aa: ASSPNSLPGVIQITEAF